A single sample is the source of the 28 T cell receptor beta chains below, sequenced in a study of T cells after yellow fever vaccination. From the 5' RACE reads, TCRdb called clonotypes with MiXCR, one entry per CDR3 protein. The sample comprises 300,000 to 350,000 distinct CDR3 sequences, 3.5% to 4.5% of which are singletons, and roughly 19% rests with the top ten. The source was PBMCs, collected 15 days after the yellow fever booster vaccination. These receptors came from a man in his late teens or twenties who received the YFV17D yellow fever vaccine.

The chain couples TRBV7-9 to TRBJ1-1; 9 bases align to TRBD1. The ends lost 5 bases at V and 4 bases at J; junction bases unmatched: 11. This CDR3 has 16 amino acids. Germline V gene lookup returns CDR1 SEHNR and CDR2 FQNEAQ (reference sequence). The CDR3 here is CASSGIQGAPGTEAFF. The CDR3 DNA reads TGTGCCAGCAGCGGCATACAGGGGGCGCCGGGCACTGAAGCTTTCTTT.

This clonotype has just a few counts. This chain joins TRBV6-5 and TRBJ2-6; 13 nucleotides line up with TRBD2. The J segment lost 1 base and the V segment lost 5 bases, leaving 2 bases of the junction unmatched. Germline CDR1 and CDR2: MNHEY and SVGAGI. The CDR3 extends over 17 amino acids. The CDR3 sequence: CASSLTSGRSGANVLTF. The CDR3 DNA reads TGTGCCAGCAGTCTGACTAGCGGGAGGTCTGGGGCCAACGTCCTGACTTTC.

The chain is built from TRBV4-3 and TRBJ1-5; weak D call: TRBD1 (5 bases). This CDR3 has 13 residues. V lost 0 bases and J lost 6, with 6 bases in between. From germline, CDR1 is LGHNA and CDR2 YSLEER. The CDR3 DNA is TGCGCCAGCAGCCAAGACAGGGTTCAGCCCCAGCATTTT. This translates into CASSQDRVQPQHF.

This clonotype was seen a handful of times. The chain joins TRBV11-2 to TRBJ1-2, with D unclear. Trimming removed 0 bases from V and 3 bases from J, with 5 bases in between. The CDR3 covers 13 residues. CDR1 and CDR2 from the germline V gene are SGHAT and FQNNGV. CDR3 DNA: TGTGCCAGCAGCTTAGATCTCGACTATGGCTACACCTTC. The encoded protein is CASSLDLDYGYTF.

This clonotype was observed at least ten times. The chain uses TRBV10-3 and TRBJ1-3; D gene uncertain. The germline CDR1 and CDR2 sequences are ENHRY and SYGVKD. V was clipped by 3 bases and J by 4 bases, with 10 bases between them. The length of the CDR3 is 14 residues. CDR3 region: CAISDYGRGNTIYF. The DNA of the CDR3 is TGTGCCATCAGTGACTACGGGCGCGGAAACACCATATATTTT.

The rearrangement joins TRBV6-5 to TRBJ2-1; D tentatively reads TRBD1 or TRBD2 (5 bases each). Germline V gives CDR1 MNHEY, CDR2 SVGAGI. Trimming took 6 bases from V and 6 from J, leaving 15 bases between them. This CDR3 is built from 14 residues. CDR3 region: CASRLPAGTNEQFF. CDR3 DNA sequence: TGTGCCAGCAGACTCCCGGCAGGGACCAATGAGCAGTTCTTC.

This clonotype was counted ten times or more. The CDR3: CAIRGQGETQYF. For the CDR3, the DNA is TGTGCCATCAGAGGACAGGGTGAGACCCAGTACTTC. The chain carries TRBV10-3 and TRBJ2-5, with TRBD1 matching over 8 bases. This CDR3 has 12 residues. V lost 6 bases to trimming and J lost 5 bases; unmatched junction nucleotides: 2. CDR1 is ENHRY, CDR2 SYGVKD, per germline.

This clonotype was observed at least ten times. This chain connects TRBV5-1 to TRBJ2-3, with 13 bases matching TRBD2. This CDR3 has 15 amino acids. Germline assignment: CDR1 SGHRS and CDR2 YFSETQ. Germline trimming cut 4 bases from V and 5 bases from J; bases unmatched to any gene: 4. CDR3 amino acids: CASSDGLAGVDTQYF. The CDR3 nucleotides are TGCGCCAGCAGCGACGGACTAGCGGGGGTAGATACGCAGTATTTT.

The CDR3 here is CASSGTGIYEQYF. Written as DNA, the CDR3 is TGTGCCAGCAGCGGGACAGGAATATACGAGCAGTACTTC. This chain links TRBV5-5 with TRBJ2-7; 8 bases agree with TRBD1. This CDR3 contains 13 residues. V lost 4 bases, J lost 4 bases, and 4 bases stayed unmatched. Germline V gene lookup returns CDR1 SGHKS and CDR2 YYEKEE (reference sequence).

This clonotype was detected ten times or more. The chain has TRBV30 and TRBJ1-6; D unclear. V was clipped by 3 bases and J by 8 bases, with 8 bases between them. CDR1 is GTSNPN, CDR2 SVGIG, per germline (reference sequence). This CDR3 is 12 amino acids long. The CDR3 DNA reads TGTGCCTGGAGGACGGGCCATTCACCCCTCCACTTT. Its translation: CAWRTGHSPLHF.

This rearrangement joins TRBV2 to TRBJ2-7; perhaps D is TRBD1 or TRBD2 (5 bases each). V lost 8 bases, J lost 3 bases, and 5 bases lay in between. The CDR3 contains 10 residues. Germline V gives CDR1 SNHLY, CDR2 FYNNEI. The CDR3 sequence: CASGGYEQYV. As DNA, the CDR3 is TGTGCCAGCGGGGGCTACGAGCAGTACGTC.

This clonotype was observed at least ten times. The rearrangement uses TRBV29-1 and TRBJ2-3; 9 nucleotides line up with TRBD2. The CDR3 sequence is 16 residues long. Germline CDR1 is SQVTM and CDR2 is ANQGSEA. Germline trimming cut 6 bases from V and 0 bases from J; bases unmatched to any gene: 10. CDR3 bases: TGCAGCGTATCGGTTGGGCGGGGGGGAAGCACAGATACGCAGTATTTT. Translation: CSVSVGRGGSTDTQYF.

This clonotype was detected many times. The CDR3 reads CASSQEGPGGFTEQFF. CDR3 nucleotide sequence: TGTGCCAGCAGCCAAGAAGGTCCGGGGGGCTTTACTGAGCAGTTCTTC. The gene calls are TRBV4-2 and TRBJ2-1; a weak D match, TRBD2 (7 bases). The CDR3 sequence is 16 residues long. With 0 bases removed from V and 9 bases from J, the gap between germline ends came to 18 bases. CDR1 LGHNA and CDR2 YNFKEQ come from the germline V gene.

This clonotype was detected ten times or more. J is TRBJ2-5 and V is TRBV10-3; TRBD1 or TRBD2 may be the D gene (5 bases each). Trimming removed 0 bases at V and 2 bases at J, with 7 bases between. CDR1 is ENHRY, CDR2 SYGVKD, per germline. The CDR3 sequence is 14 residues long. The CDR3 DNA sequence: TGTGCCATCAGTGAGTCGGGACGTCAAGAGACCCAGTACTTC. This translates into CAISESGRQETQYF.

V usage is TRBV7-9 and J usage is TRBJ1-1; D might be TRBD1 (6 bases). Germline loops: CDR1 SEHNR, CDR2 FQNEAQ (reference sequence). The ends were cut back, 5 bases at V and 11 bases at J, with 15 bases in the middle. CDR3 length: 12 amino acids. The CDR3 protein is CASSLHRVRAFF. As DNA, the CDR3 is TGTGCCAGCAGCCTTCACAGGGTAAGGGCTTTCTTT. The whole variable domain, remainder taken from reference TRBV7-9 and TRBJ1-1, is DTGVSQNPRHKITKRGQNVTFRCDPISEHNRLYWYRQTLGQGPEFLTYFQNEAQLEKSRLLSDRFSAERPKGSFSTLEIQRTEQGDSAMYLCASSLHRVRAFFGQGTRLTVV.

This clonotype has more than one count but fewer than ten. This chain uses TRBV10-3 with TRBJ2-3; 10 bases are shared with TRBD2. Germline V lookup: CDR1 ENHRY, CDR2 SYGVKD. The CDR3 has 14 residues. The trim removed 11 bases at V and 6 bases at J, leaving 11 bases unmatched. The DNA of the CDR3 is TGTGCCTCGGAGCGGGGGGGCCGAACGGATACGCAGTATTTT. It translates to CASERGGRTDTQYF.

The sample holds many counts of this clonotype. The J gene is TRBJ2-5, the V gene TRBV21-1. TRBV21-1 is flagged as a pseudogene. This CDR3 comprises 9 residues. The CDR3 sequence: CASSTDGYF. The DNA for the CDR3 is TGTGCCAGCAGCACCGACGGGTACTTC.

V gene TRBV5-1 combines with J gene TRBJ1-3; D gene ambiguous. V was cut by 1 base and J by 2 bases, with 10 bases left in between. This CDR3 has 15 amino acids. From germline, CDR1 is SGHRS and CDR2 YFSETQ. The CDR3 DNA follows: TGCGCCAGCAGCTTGCAAGTAGGGACTGGAAACACCATATATTTT. As protein: CASSLQVGTGNTIYF.

This clonotype was counted many times. This chain connects TRBV20-1 to TRBJ2-3; 10 nucleotides align to TRBD1. Germline CDR1 and CDR2: DFQATT and SNEGSKA (reference sequence). CDR3 size: 15 residues. Losses at the gene ends were 8 bases for V and 1 base for J; bases not matched to a gene: 9. CDR3 in DNA: TGCAGTTGGGGACGGACAGGGGGAGGCACAGATACGCAGTATTTT. Its protein is CSWGRTGGGTDTQYF.

This clonotype has just a few counts. This sequence joins TRBV20-1 and TRBJ1-6; the match to TRBD1 covers 7 bases. Germline lookup yields CDR1 DFQATT and CDR2 SNEGSKA (reference sequence). V was clipped by 0 bases and J by 2 bases; unmatched bases: 4. The CDR3 has 16 residues. The CDR3 spells CSARDSQGTYNSPLHF. CDR3 bases: TGCAGTGCTAGAGATTCACAGGGGACCTATAATTCACCCCTCCACTTT.

The chain is built from TRBV5-1 and TRBJ2-3, with D unclear. This CDR3 is 16 amino acids long. The V gene lost 0 bases and the J gene lost 1 base, with 12 bases spanning the gap. Germline V gives CDR1 SGHRS, CDR2 YFSETQ. The CDR3 DNA reads as TGCGCCAGCAGCTTGGCCCCGACATGGGGCACAGATACGCAGTATTTT. Residues: CASSLAPTWGTDTQYF. The full variable domain, rest sourced from reference TRBV5-1 and TRBJ2-3, is KAGVTQTPRYLIKTRGQQVTLSCSPISGHRSVSWYQQTPGQGLQFLFEYFSETQRNKGNFPGRFSGRQFSNSRSEMNVSTLELGDSALYLCASSLAPTWGTDTQYFGPGTRLTVL.

V usage is TRBV5-1 and J usage is TRBJ2-1, with D unclear. Between the trimmed V and J ends, which lost 4 bases and 0 bases, there was a span of 8 bases. Germline CDR1 SGHRS, CDR2 YFSETQ. The CDR3 totals 14 residues. The DNA of the CDR3 is TGCGCCAGCAGCGCGACGGCCTCCTACAATGAGCAGTTCTTC. Protein product: CASSATASYNEQFF.

This clonotype appeared many times. This chain joins TRBV29-1 and TRBJ1-1; D is unresolved. This CDR3 region has 10 residues. Trimming stripped 8 bases from V and 10 bases from J, with 14 bases between. Germline-derived CDR1 and CDR2 are SQVTM and ANQGSEA. CDR3 bases: TGCAGCATTTCGGAAGTCCGAGCTTTCTTT. Encoded protein: CSISEVRAFF.

This clonotype was detected many times. At one end, the junction sequence differs from germline, possibly due to a read error. The chain recombines TRBV5-1 with TRBJ1-1; D not resolved. CDR3 size: 13 residues. CDR1 and CDR2 from the germline V gene are SGHRS and YFSETQ. CDR3 nucleotide sequence: TGTGCCAGCAGCTTAGAACTGAACACTGAAGCTTTCTTT. This gives the protein CASSLELNTEAFF.

This clonotype was observed at least ten times. V is TRBV20-1 and J is TRBJ2-1, with TRBD2 matching over 7 bases. From germline, CDR1 is DFQATT and CDR2 SNEGSKA (reference sequence). Trimming removed 1 base from V and 0 bases from J; junction bases left unmatched: 15. This CDR3 contains 19 residues. In DNA form, the CDR3 reads TGCAGTGCTAGAGTTCAGCTAGCGGCGTTCCCGAGCTCCTACAATGAGCAGTTCTTC. It is translated as CSARVQLAAFPSSYNEQFF.

This clonotype showed up many times. The V gene is TRBV6-5, the J gene TRBJ1-3; D might be TRBD1 (6 bases). The V gene's germline CDR1 is MNHEY and CDR2 SVGAGI. This CDR3 region has 15 residues. V was cut by 2 bases and J by 4 bases, with 12 bases left in between. The CDR3: CASSYTQGSGNTIYF. The CDR3 DNA sequence: TGTGCCAGCAGTTACACACAGGGTTCGGGAAACACCATATATTTT.

This clonotype has at least ten counts. J is TRBJ2-7 and V is TRBV18; D is possibly TRBD1 or TRBD2 (5 bases each). Germline lookup yields CDR1 KGHSH and CDR2 LQKENI. The V end was cut by 4 bases, the J end by 5 bases, with 21 bases between. The CDR3 contains 16 residues. The CDR3 bases are TGTGCCAGCTCACAATACGCCGGGACGGCTTTCGACGAGCAGTACTTC. This gives the protein CASSQYAGTAFDEQYF.

This clonotype has ten or more counts. V usage is TRBV5-1 and J usage is TRBJ2-3; 8 positions match TRBD2. The CDR3 contains 17 residues. Germline values: CDR1 SGHRS, CDR2 YFSETQ. The V gene end was trimmed by 3 bases and the J gene end by 0 bases; junction bases not matched to a gene: 9. DNA for the CDR3: TGCGCCAGCAGCTCCCTTATAGCGGGGATAAGCACAGATACGCAGTATTTT. Its protein is CASSSLIAGISTDTQYF.